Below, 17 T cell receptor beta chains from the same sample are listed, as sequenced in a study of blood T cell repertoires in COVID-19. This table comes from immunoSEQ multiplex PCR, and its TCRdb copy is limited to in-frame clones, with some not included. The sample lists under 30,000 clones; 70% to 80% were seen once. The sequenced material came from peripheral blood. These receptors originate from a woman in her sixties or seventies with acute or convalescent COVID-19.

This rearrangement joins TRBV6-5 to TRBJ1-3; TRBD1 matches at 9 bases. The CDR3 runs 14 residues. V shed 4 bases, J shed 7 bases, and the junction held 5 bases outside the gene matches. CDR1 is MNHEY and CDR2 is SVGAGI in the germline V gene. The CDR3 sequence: CASSWGQGANTIYF. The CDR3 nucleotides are TGTGCCAGCAGTTGGGGACAGGGAGCGAACACCATATATTTT.

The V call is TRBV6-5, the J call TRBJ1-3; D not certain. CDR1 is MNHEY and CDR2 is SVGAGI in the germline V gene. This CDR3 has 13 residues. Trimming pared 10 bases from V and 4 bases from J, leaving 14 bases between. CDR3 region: CAIKGSKGNTIYF. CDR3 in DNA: TGTGCCATCAAAGGGAGCAAAGGAAACACCATATATTTT.

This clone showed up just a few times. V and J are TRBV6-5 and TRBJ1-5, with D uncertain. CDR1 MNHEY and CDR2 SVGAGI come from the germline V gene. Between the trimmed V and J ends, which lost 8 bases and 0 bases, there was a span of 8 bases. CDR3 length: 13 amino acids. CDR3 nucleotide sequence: TGTGCCAGCTGCCGGTATAGCAATCAGCCCCAGCATTTT. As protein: CASCRYSNQPQHF.

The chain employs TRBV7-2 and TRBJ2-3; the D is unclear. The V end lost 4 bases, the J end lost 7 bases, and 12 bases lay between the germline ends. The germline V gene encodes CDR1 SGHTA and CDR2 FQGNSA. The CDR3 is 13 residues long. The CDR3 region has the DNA TGTGCCAGCAGCTCCCCGACACATCATACGCAGTATTTT. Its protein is CASSSPTHHTQYF.

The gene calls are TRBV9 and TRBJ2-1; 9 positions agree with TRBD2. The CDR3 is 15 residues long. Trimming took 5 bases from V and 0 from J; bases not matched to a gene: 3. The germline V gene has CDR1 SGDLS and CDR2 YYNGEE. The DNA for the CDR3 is TGTGCCAGCAGTCCTAGCGGGGCCTCCTACAATGAGCAGTTCTTC. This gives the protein CASSPSGASYNEQFF.

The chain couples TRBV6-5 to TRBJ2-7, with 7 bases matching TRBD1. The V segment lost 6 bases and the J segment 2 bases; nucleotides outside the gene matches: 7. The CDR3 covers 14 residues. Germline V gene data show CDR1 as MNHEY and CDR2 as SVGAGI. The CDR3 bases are TGTGCCAGCAGCCGGGGACAGAAAACCTACGAGCAGTACTTC. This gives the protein CASSRGQKTYEQYF.

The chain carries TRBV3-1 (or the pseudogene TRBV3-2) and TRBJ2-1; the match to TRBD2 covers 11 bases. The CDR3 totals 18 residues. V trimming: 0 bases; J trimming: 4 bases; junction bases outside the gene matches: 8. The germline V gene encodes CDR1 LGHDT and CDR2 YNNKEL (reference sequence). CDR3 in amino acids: CASSQDRPSGGLYNEQFF. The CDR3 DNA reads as TGTGCCAGCAGCCAAGATCGGCCTAGCGGGGGGCTGTACAATGAGCAGTTCTTC.

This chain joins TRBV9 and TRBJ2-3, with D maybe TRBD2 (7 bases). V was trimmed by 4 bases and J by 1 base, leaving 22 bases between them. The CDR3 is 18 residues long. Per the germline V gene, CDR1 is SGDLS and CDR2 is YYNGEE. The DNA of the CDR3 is TGTGCCAGCAGCTCCGACTCAGACAGAGGGGGGGGCACAGATACGCAGTATTTT. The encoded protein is CASSSDSDRGGGTDTQYF.

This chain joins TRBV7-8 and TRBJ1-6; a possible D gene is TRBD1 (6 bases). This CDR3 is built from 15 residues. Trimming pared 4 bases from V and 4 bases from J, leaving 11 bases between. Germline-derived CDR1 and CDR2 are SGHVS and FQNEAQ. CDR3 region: CASSSSGQYNSPLHF. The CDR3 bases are TGTGCCAGCAGCTCCTCGGGACAATATAATTCACCCCTCCACTTT.

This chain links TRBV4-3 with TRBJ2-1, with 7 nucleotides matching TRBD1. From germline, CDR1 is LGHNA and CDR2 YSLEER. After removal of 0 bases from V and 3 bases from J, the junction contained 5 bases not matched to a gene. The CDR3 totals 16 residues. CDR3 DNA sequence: TGCGCCAGCAGCCAAGACTCCGGGACAGACTACAATGAGCAGTTCTTC. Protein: CASSQDSGTDYNEQFF.

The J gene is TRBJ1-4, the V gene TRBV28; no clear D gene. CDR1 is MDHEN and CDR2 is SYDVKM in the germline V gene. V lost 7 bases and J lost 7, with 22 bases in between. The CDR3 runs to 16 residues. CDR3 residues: CASNLAGRQMSEKLFF. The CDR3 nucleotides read TGTGCCAGCAATCTTGCGGGGAGGCAGATGAGTGAAAAACTGTTTTTT.

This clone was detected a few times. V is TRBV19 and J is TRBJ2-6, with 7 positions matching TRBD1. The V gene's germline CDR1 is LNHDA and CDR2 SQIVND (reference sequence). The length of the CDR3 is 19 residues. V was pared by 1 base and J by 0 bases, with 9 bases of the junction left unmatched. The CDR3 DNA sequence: TGTGCCAGTAGTATAGCTTTGGACAGGCTGCTCTCTGGGGCCAACGTCCTGACTTTC. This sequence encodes CASSIALDRLLSGANVLTF.

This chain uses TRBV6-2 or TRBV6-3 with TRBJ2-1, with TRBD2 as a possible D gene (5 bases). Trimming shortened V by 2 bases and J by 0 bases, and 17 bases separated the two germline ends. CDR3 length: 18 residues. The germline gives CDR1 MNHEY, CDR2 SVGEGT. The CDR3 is CASSYPLAAVVSYNEQFF. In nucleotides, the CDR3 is TGTGCCAGCAGTTACCCCCTCGCAGCGGTAGTCTCCTACAATGAGCAGTTCTTC.

The CDR3 region is CASSLLSGWGTGELFF. CDR3 in DNA: TGTGCCAGCAGTTTATTATCAGGGTGGGGCACCGGGGAGCTGTTTTTT. The chain joins TRBV28 to TRBJ2-2; D is perhaps TRBD1 (5 bases). Trimming took off 1 base at V and 4 bases at J, with 13 bases between the two ends. The CDR3 consists of 16 residues. CDR1 and CDR2 (germline): MDHEN, SYDVKM.

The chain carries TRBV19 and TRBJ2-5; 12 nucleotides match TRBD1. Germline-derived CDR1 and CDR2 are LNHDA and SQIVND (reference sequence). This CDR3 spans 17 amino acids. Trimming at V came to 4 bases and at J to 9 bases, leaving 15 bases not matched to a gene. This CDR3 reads CASSTSIGTGGVGAQYF. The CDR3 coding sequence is TGTGCCAGTAGTACCTCTATCGGGACAGGGGGCGTAGGGGCCCAGTACTTC.

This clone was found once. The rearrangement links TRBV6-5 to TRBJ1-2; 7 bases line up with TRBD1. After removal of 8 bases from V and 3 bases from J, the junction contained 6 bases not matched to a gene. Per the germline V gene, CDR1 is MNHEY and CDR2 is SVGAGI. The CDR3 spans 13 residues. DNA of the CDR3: TGTGCCAGCCGACAGGGACCGGACTATGGCTACACCTTC. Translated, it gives CASRQGPDYGYTF.

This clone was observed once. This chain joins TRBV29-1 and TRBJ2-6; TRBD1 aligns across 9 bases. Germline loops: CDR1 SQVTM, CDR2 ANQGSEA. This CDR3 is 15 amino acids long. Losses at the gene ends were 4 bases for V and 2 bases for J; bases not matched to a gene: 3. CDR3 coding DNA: TGCAGCGTTGTACAGGGGGCTACTGGGGCCAACGTCCTGACTTTC. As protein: CSVVQGATGANVLTF.